A selection of T cell receptor beta chains follows, all from one sample in a study of human T cells and chemical hapten exposure. MiXCR, applied by TCRdb to the RACE reads, yields one record per CDR3 protein. The table shows approximately 350,000 distinct CDR3 sequences, with about 6.3% occurring only once. The sample here was whole blood, taken in connection with sensitization to the hapten diphenylcyclopropenone (DPC). All receptors come from a woman aged 18-29 years with alopecia areata. Some clones in this sample may be carry-over from other donors' samples. Both conserved end residues are part of each CDR3. Each record gives: clone size, D gene, J gene, V gene, CDR3 DNA, CDR3 protein. D genes are given only for firm matches. Clone size, where shown, is once, few, many, or a class for clones that have expanded.

size: -; D: -; J: TRBJ1-1; V: TRBV16; DNA: TGTGCCAGCAGCCAATTGTACAATGAAGCTTTCTTT; CDR3: CASSQLYNEAFF
size: -; D: -; J: TRBJ1-3; V: TRBV12-3/TRBV12-4; DNA: TGTGCCAGCCAGAGACAGGCTGGAAACACCATATATTTT; CDR3: CASQRQAGNTIYF
size: -; D: -; J: TRBJ2-3; V: TRBV4-3; DNA: TGCGCCAGCAGCCAAGACAGGCGATCCACAGATACGCAGTATTTT; CDR3: CASSQDRRSTDTQYF
size: few; D: TRBD2; J: TRBJ2-3; V: TRBV7-9; DNA: TGTGCCAGCCGTAGCGGGGGCGGCACAGATACGCAGTATTTT; CDR3: CASRSGGGTDTQYF
size: -; D: TRBD1; J: TRBJ2-2; V: TRBV9; DNA: TGTGCCAGCAGCGAGGGGGCGGCCGGGGAGCTGTTTTTT; CDR3: CASSEGAAGELFF
size: many; D: -; J: TRBJ1-2; V: TRBV6-5; DNA: TGTGCCAGCAGTTACTCGAGGACACCTTTCTATGGCTACACCTTC; CDR3: CASSYSRTPFYGYTF
size: many; D: -; J: TRBJ2-3; V: TRBV2; DNA: TGTGCCAGCAGTGAAGCTTTATCAACAGATACGCAGTATTTT; CDR3: CASSEALSTDTQYF
size: -; D: TRBD1; J: TRBJ1-2; V: TRBV6-1; DNA: TGTGCCAGCAGTGCAAATGGACAGGGGGTCTATGGCTACACCTTC; CDR3: CASSANGQGVYGYTF
size: many; D: TRBD1; J: TRBJ2-5; V: TRBV7-9; DNA: TGTGCCAGCAGCTCGGGGCAGGGGGCGCAGACCCAGTACTTC; CDR3: CASSSGQGAQTQYF
size: many; D: TRBD2; J: TRBJ2-7; V: TRBV5-4; DNA: TGTGCCAGCAGCTCTAGCGGCAAGTACTACGAGCAGTACTTC; CDR3: CASSSSGKYYEQYF
size: few; D: TRBD2; J: TRBJ2-5; V: TRBV5-6; DNA: TGTGCCAGCAGCTTTCCGGCCAAGACTAGCGGGGGGAGTGGAGAGACCCAGTACTTC; CDR3: CASSFPAKTSGGSGETQYF
size: -; D: TRBD1; J: TRBJ1-5; V: TRBV9; DNA: TGTGCCAGCAGCGGAGGGACAGGGGACGTCAATCAGCCCCAGCATTTT; CDR3: CASSGGTGDVNQPQHF
size: many; D: -; J: TRBJ1-1; V: TRBV29-1; DNA: TGCAGCGTTGAAGACCAAATCGCTGAAGCTTTCTTT; CDR3: CSVEDQIAEAFF
size: many; D: -; J: TRBJ2-2; V: TRBV29-1; DNA: TGCAGCGTGGGAGAAACCGGGGAGCTGTTTTTT; CDR3: CSVGETGELFF
size: many; D: -; J: TRBJ2-3; V: TRBV5-6; DNA: TGTGCCAGCAGTAAGGGGCCAGATACGCAGTATTTT; CDR3: CASSKGPDTQYF
size: few; D: -; J: TRBJ2-3; V: TRBV7-2; DNA: TGTGCCAGCAGCCGCGACACTGGGGGGGGCCTGGGTACGCAGTATTTT; CDR3: CASSRDTGGGLGTQYF
size: many; D: TRBD1; J: TRBJ1-5; V: TRBV2; DNA: TGTGCCAGCAGTTCCGGGACAGGGACACTCGATCAGCCCCAGCATTTT; CDR3: CASSSGTGTLDQPQHF
size: -; D: TRBD1; J: TRBJ2-2; V: TRBV6-6; DNA: TGTGCCAGCAGTTTGTCGCGGGACAGGCAAGTCACCGGGGAGCTGTTTTTT; CDR3: CASSLSRDRQVTGELFF
size: many; D: -; J: TRBJ1-2; V: TRBV4-3; DNA: TGCGCCAGCAGCCAAGTTTTGGCGCCTAACTATGGCTACACCTTC; CDR3: CASSQVLAPNYGYTF
size: few; D: TRBD2; J: TRBJ2-3; V: TRBV6-2/TRBV6-3; DNA: TGTGCCAGCAGCCATCGTGAGCGGGGGGGCACAGATACGCAGTATTTT; CDR3: CASSHRERGGTDTQYF
size: many; D: -; J: TRBJ1-1; V: TRBV6-2/TRBV6-3; DNA: TGTGCCAGCACCTATCCAGGGGTTTTCACTGAAGCTTTCTTT; CDR3: CASTYPGVFTEAFF
size: many; D: -; J: TRBJ1-3; V: TRBV18; DNA: TGTGCCAGCTCACCGGATAACAGGGTTCTTCCTCCTGGAAACACCATATATTTT; CDR3: CASSPDNRVLPPGNTIYF
size: -; D: -; J: TRBJ2-3; V: TRBV6-2/TRBV6-3; DNA: TGTGCCAGCAGCCCCTGGCGGGGCTCACCAGATACGCAGTATTTT; CDR3: CASSPWRGSPDTQYF
size: many; D: -; J: TRBJ1-2; V: TRBV29-1; DNA: TGCAGCGTCCTTGACCAGGGCCCCAGCGGCTACACCTTC; CDR3: CSVLDQGPSGYTF
size: few; D: -; J: TRBJ2-3; V: TRBV27; DNA: TGTGCCAGCAGAGGAATTACGCAGTATTTT; CDR3: CASRGITQYF